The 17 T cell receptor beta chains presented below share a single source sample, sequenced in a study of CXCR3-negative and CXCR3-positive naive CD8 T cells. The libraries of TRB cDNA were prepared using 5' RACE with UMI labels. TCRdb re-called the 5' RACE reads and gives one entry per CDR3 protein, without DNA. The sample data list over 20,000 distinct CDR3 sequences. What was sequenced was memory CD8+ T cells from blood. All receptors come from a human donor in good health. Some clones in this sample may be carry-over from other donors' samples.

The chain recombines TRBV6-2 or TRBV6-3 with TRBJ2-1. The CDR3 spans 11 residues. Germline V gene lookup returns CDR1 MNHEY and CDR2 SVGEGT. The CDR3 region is CASSYGYEQLF.

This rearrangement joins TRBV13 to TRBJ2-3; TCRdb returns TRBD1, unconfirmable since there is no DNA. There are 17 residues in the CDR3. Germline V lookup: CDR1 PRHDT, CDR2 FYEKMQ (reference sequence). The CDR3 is CASSLGKTGGVTDTQYF.

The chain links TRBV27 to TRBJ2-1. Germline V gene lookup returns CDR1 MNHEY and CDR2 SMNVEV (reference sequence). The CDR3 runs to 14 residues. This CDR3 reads CASTDRGSYNEQFF.

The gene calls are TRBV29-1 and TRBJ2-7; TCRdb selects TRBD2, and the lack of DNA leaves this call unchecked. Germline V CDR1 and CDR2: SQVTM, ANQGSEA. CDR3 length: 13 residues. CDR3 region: CSAMGGGSYEQYF.

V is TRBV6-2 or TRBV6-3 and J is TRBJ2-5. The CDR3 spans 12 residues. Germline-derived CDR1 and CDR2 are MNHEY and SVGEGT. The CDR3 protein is CASSYVEETQYF.

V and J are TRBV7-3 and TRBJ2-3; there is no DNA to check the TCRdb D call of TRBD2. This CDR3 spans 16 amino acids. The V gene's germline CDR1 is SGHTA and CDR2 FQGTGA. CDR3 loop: CASARTSGGATDTQYF.

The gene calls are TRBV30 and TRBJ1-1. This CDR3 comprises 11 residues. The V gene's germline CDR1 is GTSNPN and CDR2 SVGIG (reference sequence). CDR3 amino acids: CAWKKIGGAFF.

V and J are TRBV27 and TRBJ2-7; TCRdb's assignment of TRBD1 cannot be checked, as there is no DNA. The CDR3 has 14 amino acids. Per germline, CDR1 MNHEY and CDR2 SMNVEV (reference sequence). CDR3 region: CASSSAQGDHEQYF.

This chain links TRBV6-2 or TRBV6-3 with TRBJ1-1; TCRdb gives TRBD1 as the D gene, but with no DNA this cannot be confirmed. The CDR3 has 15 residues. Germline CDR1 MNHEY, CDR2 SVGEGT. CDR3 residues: CASSTRQGMNTEAFF.

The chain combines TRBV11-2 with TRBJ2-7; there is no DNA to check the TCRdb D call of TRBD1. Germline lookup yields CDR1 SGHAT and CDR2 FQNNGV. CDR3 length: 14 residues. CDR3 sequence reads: CASSPPWDRYEQYF.

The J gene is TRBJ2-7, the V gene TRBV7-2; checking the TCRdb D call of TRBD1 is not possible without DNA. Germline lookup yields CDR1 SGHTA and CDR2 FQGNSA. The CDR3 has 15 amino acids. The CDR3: CASSFFSGTAWEQYF.

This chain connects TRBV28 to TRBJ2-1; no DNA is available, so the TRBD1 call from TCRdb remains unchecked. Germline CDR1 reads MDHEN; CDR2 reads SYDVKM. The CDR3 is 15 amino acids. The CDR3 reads CASSLRGGAQNEQFF.

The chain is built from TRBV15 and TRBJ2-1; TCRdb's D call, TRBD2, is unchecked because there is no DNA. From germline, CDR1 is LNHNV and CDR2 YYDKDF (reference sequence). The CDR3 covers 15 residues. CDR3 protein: CATSSAREMYNEQFF.

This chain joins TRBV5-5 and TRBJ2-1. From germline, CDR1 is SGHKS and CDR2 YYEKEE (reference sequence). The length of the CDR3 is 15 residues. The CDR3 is CASSLDVVSYNEQFF.

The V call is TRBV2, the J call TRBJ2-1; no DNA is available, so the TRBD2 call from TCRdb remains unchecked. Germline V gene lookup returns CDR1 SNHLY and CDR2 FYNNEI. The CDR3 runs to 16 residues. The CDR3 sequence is CASRTSGGQTYNEQFF.

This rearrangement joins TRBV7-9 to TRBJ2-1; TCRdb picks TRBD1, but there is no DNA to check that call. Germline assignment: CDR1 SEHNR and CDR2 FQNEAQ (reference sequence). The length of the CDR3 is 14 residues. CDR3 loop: CASSSSGGQNEQFF.

CDR3 region: CASSLGSGSSSDQETQYF. This chain connects TRBV7-7 to TRBJ2-5. Germline V gene sequence: CDR1 SSHAT, CDR2 FNYEAQ (reference sequence). There are 18 residues in the CDR3.